Below, one T cell receptor beta chain is given with its context. These data originate in a study of shared clonotypes between healthy human individuals. Study at large: Two women and a few men aged 18 to 49 made up the donors.

Germline V CDR1 and CDR2: KGHSH, LQKENI. The CDR3 is 15 residues long. V lost 5 bases, J lost 2 bases, and 7 bases stayed unmatched. Sequencing was performed with immunoSEQ multiplex PCR; in TCRdb, only in-frame clones are kept and a portion is missing. The sample includes some 1.4 million clones, roughly 97% of them seen just once. This chain connects TRBV18 to TRBJ2-5; 8 bases line up with TRBD1. Sequenced material: naive CD4+ T cells sorted from blood. Regarding subset: CD45RA+ positively selected. The origin of this receptor is a young man in good health. Here the CDR3 reads CASSTGTGLQETQYF. CDR3 coding DNA: TGTGCCAGCTCAACCGGGACAGGACTTCAAGAGACCCAGTACTTC.